Following are 6 T cell receptor beta chains from one sample sequenced in a study of PD-L1 blockade in urothelial cancer. The time point here: peripheral blood 6 weeks after treatment start. Method: immunoSEQ multiplex PCR; TCRdb's copy keeps in-frame clones and lacks some. Here the sample spans around 100,000 clones, roughly 90% being singletons. This sample comprised PBMCs, obtained around atezolizumab (anti-PD-L1) treatment. The receptors shown here come from a man aged 60-69 years with urothelial cancer.

The chain employs TRBV19 and TRBJ2-1; 8 nucleotides line up with TRBD1. V lost 2 bases to trimming and J lost 5 bases; unmatched junction nucleotides: 2. Germline V CDR1 and CDR2: LNHDA, SQIVND (reference sequence). The CDR3 extends over 14 amino acids. The CDR3 region is CASSIRDRNNEQFF. In nucleotides, the CDR3 is TGTGCCAGTAGTATAAGGGACAGGAACAATGAGCAGTTCTTC.

V usage is TRBV27 and J usage is TRBJ2-5; D is possibly TRBD2 (6 bases). This CDR3 contains 18 residues. Germline CDR1 reads MNHEY; CDR2 reads SMNVEV (reference sequence). Trimming cost V 4 bases and J 0 bases, with 21 bases left between them. The CDR3 here is CASSSYPDGAGYQETQYF. For the CDR3, the DNA is TGTGCCAGCAGTTCTTACCCCGATGGGGCGGGGTACCAAGAGACCCAGTACTTC.

In the case of this clone: The sample contains more than one DNA sequence encoding this CDR3. This chain uses TRBV18 with TRBJ2-5; D gene uncertain. The germline V gene encodes CDR1 KGHSH and CDR2 LQKENI. This CDR3 has 11 amino acids. Trimming cost V 3 bases and J 5 bases, with 4 bases left between them. Here the CDR3 reads CASSPGETQYF. In DNA form, the CDR3 reads TGTGCCAGCTCACCCGGGGAGACCCAGTACTTC. The whole variable domain, filled in from reference TRBV18 and TRBJ2-5, reads NAGVMQNPRHLVRRRGQEARLRCSPMKGHSHVYWYRQLPEEGLKFMVYLQKENIIDESGMPKERFSAEFPKEGPSILRIQQVVRGDSAAYFCASSPGETQYFGPGTRLLVL.

The chain joins TRBV7-2 to TRBJ1-5, with a tentative D call TRBD1 (6 bases). The V end lost 4 bases, the J end lost 0 bases, and 16 bases lay between the germline ends. The germline gives CDR1 SGHTA, CDR2 FQGNSA. The CDR3 is 17 amino acids. CDR3 bases: TGTGCCAGCAGCTCTCGACAGGCGATCTATAGCAATCAGCCCCAGCATTTT. As protein: CASSSRQAIYSNQPQHF.

The chain joins TRBV19 to TRBJ2-6; 12 bases align to TRBD1. Germline CDR1 LNHDA, CDR2 SQIVND (reference sequence). CDR3 size: 19 residues. The junction had 13 bases not matched to a gene; V was cut back by 9 bases and J by 1 base. The CDR3 region is CARPGTGGFTGSGANVLTF. The CDR3 DNA sequence: TGTGCCAGGCCCGGGACAGGGGGCTTTACTGGGTCTGGGGCCAACGTCCTGACTTTC. Supplemented by reference TRBV19 and TRBJ2-6, the full variable domain reads DGGITQSPKYLFRKEGQNVTLSCEQNLNHDAMYWYRQDPGQGLRLIYYSQIVNDFQKGDIAEGYSVSREKKESFPLTVTSAQKNPTAFYLCARPGTGGFTGSGANVLTFGAGSRLTVL.

This chain joins TRBV13 and TRBJ2-5; a weak D match, TRBD2 (5 bases). Germline V CDR1 and CDR2: PRHDT, FYEKMQ (reference sequence). The CDR3 is 12 residues long. V was pared by 2 bases and J by 5 bases, with 6 bases between. CDR3 loop: CASSLRRETQYF. Here the CDR3 DNA reads TGTGCCAGCAGCTTACGGAGGGAGACCCAGTACTTC.